This T cell receptor (beta chain) was captured by sequencing in a study of T cell responses to AZD1222 COVID-19 vaccine. Study at large: Pooling of second doses given at about 4 or about 12 weeks was done. Notes on the study in general: Females made up more of the donors, who were largely white British, and clonal diversity may have come out too low. Repertoires in all cases were sampled only once the peak T cell response had passed.

This CDR3 spans 15 amino acids. V was shortened by 5 bases and J by 2 bases, with 15 bases between the two germline ends. Germline V gene data show CDR1 as SGHTA and CDR2 as FQGTGA. About this clone itself: No antigen is known for it.

Produced via immunoSEQ multiplex PCR; TCRdb's table is partial and in-frame only. The sample has 150,000 or so clones; 92% are singletons. The source was peripheral blood, collected on day 0 of AZD1222 vaccination. The chain couples TRBV7-3 to TRBJ2-5; the D gene is possibly TRBD2 (5 bases). This receptor was identified in an adult in good health. The CDR3 DNA follows: TGTGCCAGCAGCCCGGCTAATGGCGGGCAAGAGACCCAGTACTTC. Protein product: CASSPANGGQETQYF.